One and the same sample provided the 19 T cell receptor beta chains below, sequenced in a study of post-analysis software for immune sequencing data. Study results and limitations: Five TRBV segments appeared more often in patients than in controls, and TRBV5-6, TRBV5-1 and TRBV20-1 were among these.

The library was made from cDNA and included unique molecular identifiers. TCRdb passed the PCR reads through MiXCR, listing each CDR3 protein once. Among some 450,000 distinct CDR3 sequences listed, approximately 45% were seen once. No antigen is known for these receptors. The sequenced sample consisted of blood. These TCRs come from a girl aged 5-17 years with multiple sclerosis.

This clonotype occurred a few times. The chain carries TRBV28 and TRBJ2-5; 7 bases match TRBD2. The germline gives CDR1 MDHEN, CDR2 SYDVKM. The V gene end was trimmed by 8 bases and the J gene end by 4 bases; junction bases not matched to a gene: 16. This CDR3 is built from 16 residues. CDR3 coding DNA: TGTGCCAGCGCACTCTGGGGGGAGGGGCGGCGAGAGACCCAGTACTTC. Translating it yields CASALWGEGRRETQYF.

The gene calls are TRBV10-2 and TRBJ1-1; D is possibly TRBD1 (6 bases). V was trimmed by 3 bases and J by 0 bases, leaving 11 bases between them. The germline gives CDR1 WSHSY, CDR2 SAAADI. The CDR3 is 15 amino acids. Here the CDR3 reads CASSDIGGMNTEAFF. The CDR3 bases are TGCGCCAGCAGTGACATCGGGGGCATGAACACTGAAGCTTTCTTT.

This clonotype appeared once. This rearrangement joins TRBV4-2 to TRBJ2-2; D is ambiguous. The CDR3 spans 15 residues. Germline-derived CDR1 and CDR2 are LGHNA and YNFKEQ. V gave up 1 base and J gave up 6 bases, with 12 bases separating them. The CDR3 DNA follows: TGTGCCAGCAGCCAAGCCGGCGCGGAATCCGGGGAGCTGTTTTTT. Protein product: CASSQAGAESGELFF.

The table lists this clonotype with a few counts. The V and J genes are TRBV27 and TRBJ2-1; 7 bases are shared with TRBD1. Germline V CDR1 and CDR2: MNHEY, SMNVEV (reference sequence). V gave up 5 bases and J gave up 7 bases; unmatched junction bases: 11. CDR3 length: 15 residues. The CDR3 reads CASSLQGTAPNEQFF. The CDR3 region has the DNA TGTGCCAGCAGTCTACAGGGGACCGCCCCAAATGAGCAGTTCTTC.

The chain carries TRBV30 and TRBJ1-1; 8 nucleotides align to TRBD1. The junction had 7 bases not matched to a gene; V was cut back by 1 base and J by 6 bases. Germline V lookup: CDR1 GTSNPN, CDR2 SVGIG (reference sequence). There are 14 residues in the CDR3. In DNA form, the CDR3 reads TGTGCCTGGAGTGCCGGGACAGGAGAGTCTGAAGCTTTCTTT. This sequence encodes CAWSAGTGESEAFF.

V is TRBV6-1 and J is TRBJ2-1, with D perhaps matching TRBD1 (9 bases). With 6 bases removed from V and 7 bases from J, the gap between germline ends came to 31 bases. Germline V gives CDR1 MNHNS, CDR2 SASEGT. The CDR3 has 19 residues. The chain's CDR3 is CASSRTGVVLSGIENEQFF. CDR3 in DNA: TGTGCCAGCAGCCGGACAGGGGTCGTCCTTAGCGGGATTGAGAATGAGCAGTTCTTC.

This clonotype has only a few counts. The gene calls are TRBV5-1 and TRBJ2-1, with D tentatively TRBD1 (6 bases). CDR1 and CDR2 from the germline V gene are SGHRS and YFSETQ. V lost 4 bases and J lost 6, with 14 bases in between. The CDR3 consists of 14 residues. In nucleotides, the CDR3 is TGCGCCAGCAGCGGGCGACAGGACGCCAATGAGCAGTTCTTC. Translating it yields CASSGRQDANEQFF.

V and J are TRBV12-3 or TRBV12-4 and TRBJ2-7, with TRBD2 identical over 7 bases. The J call is uncertain, as TRBJ2-5 better fits the DNA end. This CDR3 region has 18 residues. CDR3 sequence reads: CASSLEGGPLGTAETQYF. DNA for the CDR3: TGTGCCAGCAGTTTGGAGGGAGGGCCTTTGGGCACCGCGGAGACCCAGTACTTC.

The chain links TRBV2 to TRBJ2-7; D is perhaps TRBD2 (6 bases). The CDR3 sequence is 16 residues long. The V and J ends lost 2 bases and 5 bases respectively, with 19 bases between them. The germline gives CDR1 SNHLY, CDR2 FYNNEI. CDR3 loop: CASSELRRGSGDEQYF. The CDR3 DNA sequence: TGTGCCAGCAGTGAATTACGTCGGGGGAGCGGCGACGAGCAGTACTTC.

This clonotype turned up a few times. The chain couples TRBV4-3 to TRBJ2-3, with D possibly TRBD1 on 5 matching bases. The length of the CDR3 is 16 residues. V gave up 5 bases and J gave up 4 bases, with 19 bases separating them. Germline V gives CDR1 LGHNA, CDR2 YSLEER. The CDR3 nucleotides read TGCGCCAGCAGCTTGACCGGGTGGGGCCCTGCAGATACGCAGTATTTT. Translated, it gives CASSLTGWGPADTQYF.

The V and J genes are TRBV18 and TRBJ2-5; TRBD2 aligns across 7 bases. The CDR3 has 16 residues. Germline CDR1 reads KGHSH; CDR2 reads LQKENI. Trimming at V came to 2 bases and at J to 2 bases, leaving 8 bases not matched to a gene. CDR3 DNA: TGTGCCAGCTCACCAAATAGCGGGCGCCCACAAGAGACCCAGTACTTC. This encodes CASSPNSGRPQETQYF.

The chain couples TRBV12-3 or TRBV12-4 to TRBJ1-5; D is undetermined. The CDR3 is 18 residues long. V lost 5 bases and J 0 bases, leaving 20 bases between the germline ends. CDR3 amino acids: CASSPQYLEPASNQPQHF. The CDR3 region has the DNA TGTGCCAGCAGTCCCCAGTACCTCGAGCCAGCTAGCAATCAGCCCCAGCATTTT.

V is TRBV25-1 and J is TRBJ2-4; 7 bases line up with TRBD2. The last part of the DNA fits TRBJ2-7 better; the J call may be wrong. The germline V gene encodes CDR1 MGHDK and CDR2 SYGVNS. The CDR3 runs to 15 residues. In nucleotides, the CDR3 is TGTGCCAGCAGTGCCGGGACTATCGGGACCTACGAGCAGTACTTC. As protein: CASSAGTIGTYEQYF.

The V call is TRBV4-1, the J call TRBJ2-1; 8 bases are a match to TRBD2. Looked up from germline, CDR1 is MGHRA and CDR2 is YSYEKL. The V and J ends lost 6 bases and 0 bases, in that order; junction bases with no gene match: 4. CDR3 size: 15 residues. CDR3 in DNA: TGCGCCAGCAGGTATACTAGCGGCTCCTACAATGAGCAGTTCTTC. It specifies CASRYTSGSYNEQFF.

This clonotype was counted many times. The chain couples TRBV7-2 to TRBJ1-2; tentatively, D is TRBD1 (5 bases). CDR3 length: 14 residues. Deletions cut 2 bases from V and 3 bases from J, with 10 bases between. Germline V CDR1 and CDR2: SGHTA, FQGNSA. This CDR3 reads CASSLLGRDYGYTF. The CDR3 region has the DNA TGTGCCAGCAGCTTATTGGGCAGGGACTATGGCTACACCTTC. Full variable domain (outside the CDR3, taken from reference TRBV7-2 and TRBJ1-2): GAGVSQSPSNKVTEKGKDVELRCDPISGHTALYWYRQSLGQGLEFLIYFQGNSAPDKSGLPSDRFSAERTGGSVSTLTIQRTQQEDSAVYLCASSLLGRDYGYTFGSGTRLTVV.

This rearrangement joins TRBV7-9 to TRBJ2-7, with a possible D match to TRBD1 (5 bases). CDR3 length: 15 residues. The ends were cut back, 4 bases at V and 3 bases at J, with 16 bases in the middle. Per the germline V gene, CDR1 is SEHNR and CDR2 is FQNEAQ (reference sequence). CDR3 amino acids: CASSSPVGPLYEQYF. The CDR3 DNA is TGTGCCAGCAGCTCTCCTGTGGGGCCTCTCTACGAGCAGTACTTC. The full variable domain, its missing parts supplied by reference TRBV7-9 and TRBJ2-7, is DTGVSQNPRHKITKRGQNVTFRCDPISEHNRLYWYRQTLGQGPEFLTYFQNEAQLEKSRLLSDRFSAERPKGSFSTLEIQRTEQGDSAMYLCASSSPVGPLYEQYFGPGTRLTVT.

The rearrangement uses TRBV20-1 and TRBJ2-1, with D perhaps TRBD2 (6 bases). V lost 1 base to trimming and J lost 8 bases, with 18 bases between them. The CDR3 is made up of 15 amino acids. Germline V gene lookup returns CDR1 DFQATT and CDR2 SNEGSKA (reference sequence). CDR3 amino acids: CSARAVWEEVDEQFF. CDR3 nucleotides: TGCAGTGCTAGAGCTGTGTGGGAGGAAGTGGATGAGCAGTTCTTC.

The rearrangement uses TRBV3-1 and TRBJ2-5, with 13 positions matching TRBD2. Germline trimming cut 0 bases from V and 5 bases from J; bases unmatched to any gene: 9. Germline V CDR1 and CDR2: LGHDT, YNNKEL (reference sequence). CDR3 size: 18 residues. For the CDR3, the DNA is TGTGCCAGCAGCCAAGATTTCGTGGGACTAGCGGGACGGGAGACCCAGTACTTC. Protein sequence: CASSQDFVGLAGRETQYF.

The chain couples TRBV29-1 to TRBJ2-1, with D possibly TRBD2 on 5 matching bases. There are 16 residues in the CDR3. The V gene lost 4 bases and the J gene lost 0 bases, with 16 bases spanning the gap. The germline V gene has CDR1 SQVTM and CDR2 ANQGSEA. The CDR3 DNA follows: TGCAGCGTTGTGGGAGACCCCAGTGTCTCCTACAATGAGCAGTTCTTC. This encodes CSVVGDPSVSYNEQFF.